One and the same sample provided the 22 T cell receptor beta chains below, sequenced in a study of cytomegalovirus exposure and HLA in healthy donors. The PCR contained 60 Vbeta and 13 Jbeta primers. TCRdb's table, derived via immunoSEQ multiplex PCR, lists solely in-frame clones and lacks some. Among 150,000 to 200,000 clones listed, 84% were seen once. The material sequenced was PBMCs. These TCRs come from a boy aged 5-17 years in good health and CMV-seronegative.

This clone was detected a few times. The rearrangement uses TRBV29-1 and TRBJ2-1, with D possibly TRBD2 on 6 matching bases. Looked up from germline, CDR1 is SQVTM and CDR2 is ANQGSEA. The V gene lost 1 base and the J gene lost 0 bases, with 13 bases spanning the gap. The CDR3 consists of 16 residues. The CDR3 coding sequence is TGCAGCGTTGAAGGGGGGGTTTTTGGCTCCTACAATGAGCAGTTCTTC. Translating gives CSVEGGVFGSYNEQFF.

The chain employs TRBV7-8 and TRBJ2-1; D not resolved. Germline assignment: CDR1 SGHVS and CDR2 FQNEAQ. This CDR3 is built from 14 residues. Trimming removed 1 base from V and 7 bases from J, with 11 bases in between. The CDR3 reads CASSLDVYRNEQFF. The CDR3 coding sequence is TGTGCCAGCAGCTTAGATGTCTACCGGAATGAGCAGTTCTTC.

The chain joins TRBV6-1 to TRBJ1-5, with D unresolved. The germline V gene has CDR1 MNHNS and CDR2 SASEGT. The CDR3 sequence is 15 residues long. Trimming pared 2 bases from V and 7 bases from J, leaving 15 bases between. The CDR3 protein is CASSESGKVRQPQHF. As DNA, the CDR3 is TGTGCCAGCAGTGAAAGTGGTAAGGTCAGGCAGCCCCAGCATTTT.

The chain employs TRBV5-1 and TRBJ1-1; 9 nucleotides line up with TRBD1. The germline CDR1 and CDR2 sequences are SGHRS and YFSETQ. The J segment lost 1 base and the V segment lost 0 bases, leaving 1 base of the junction unmatched. The CDR3 is made up of 15 amino acids. The CDR3 bases are TGCGCCAGCAGCTTGGGGACAGGGGCGAACACTGAAGCTTTCTTT. The encoded protein is CASSLGTGANTEAFF.

The table lists this clone with a count of one. The CDR3 sequence: CASSPTRTASYEQYF. The CDR3 bases are TGCGCCAGCAGCCCCACCCGGACAGCCTCCTACGAGCAGTACTTC. The chain has TRBV4-3 and TRBJ2-7, with D perhaps TRBD1 (6 bases). Trimming removed 4 bases at V and 0 bases at J, with 13 bases between. The CDR3 is 15 residues long. Germline loops: CDR1 LGHNA, CDR2 YSLEER.

CDR3 sequence (DNA): TGTGCCAGCAGCGTAGGGGCTATGACAGATACGCAGTATTTT. This encodes CASSVGAMTDTQYF. V usage is TRBV9 and J usage is TRBJ2-3; D remains unclear. The V and J ends lost 0 bases and 3 bases respectively, with 8 bases between them. The germline gives CDR1 SGDLS, CDR2 YYNGEE. The length of the CDR3 is 14 residues.

The chain's CDR3 is CASSARTGWSNEQYF. CDR3 sequence (DNA): TGTGCCAGCAGCGCGAGGACAGGGTGGTCGAACGAGCAGTACTTC. J is TRBJ2-7 and V is TRBV9; 8 bases align to TRBD1. CDR1 is SGDLS and CDR2 is YYNGEE in the germline V gene. This CDR3 is 15 amino acids long. Trimming removed 3 bases from V and 5 bases from J; junction bases left unmatched: 10.

This sequence joins TRBV9 and TRBJ2-3; 7 bases fit TRBD2. The ends lost 0 bases at V and 4 bases at J; junction bases unmatched: 5. The CDR3 totals 15 residues. Germline V gives CDR1 SGDLS, CDR2 YYNGEE. CDR3 protein: CASSVEGTTADTQYF. The CDR3, as DNA: TGTGCCAGCAGCGTAGAAGGGACTACCGCAGATACGCAGTATTTT.

With regard to this clone: The sample has other DNA sequences that encode this CDR3 too. The chain joins TRBV5-1 to TRBJ2-5; D might be TRBD1 (5 bases). The germline CDR1 and CDR2 sequences are SGHRS and YFSETQ. The CDR3 spans 15 residues. Trimming removed 0 bases at V and 2 bases at J, with 11 bases between. The CDR3 loop reads CASSLGPGPQETQYF. The CDR3 nucleotides are TGCGCCAGCAGCTTGGGACCAGGGCCTCAAGAGACCCAGTACTTC.

This clone has just a few counts. The gene calls are TRBV5-1 and TRBJ2-1; tentative D call: TRBD1 (6 bases). V was shortened by 5 bases and J by 2 bases, with 8 bases between the two germline ends. This CDR3 has 13 residues. In germline, CDR1 is SGHRS, CDR2 YFSETQ. Here the CDR3 reads CASRGAAYNEQFF. As DNA, the CDR3 is TGCGCCAGCAGGGGGGCGGCCTACAATGAGCAGTTCTTC.

Only one count was recorded for this clone. The chain joins TRBV5-6 to TRBJ2-5; TRBD1 matches 8 bases. The J call could be wrong; TRBJ2-7 is a better fit for the DNA end. This CDR3 is 19 amino acids long. Germline V gene lookup returns CDR1 SGHDT and CDR2 YYEEEE. CDR3 loop: CASSFGTGSSLNSPYEQYF. The CDR3, as DNA: TGTGCCAGCAGCTTTGGGACAGGTTCCTCACTGAACTCTCCCTACGAGCAGTACTTC.

The chain has TRBV4-3 and TRBJ1-1, with no clear D. In germline, CDR1 is LGHNA, CDR2 YSLEER. This CDR3 has 13 amino acids. Trimming stripped 3 bases from V and 5 bases from J, with 10 bases between. CDR3 protein: CASSQREWTEAFF. The CDR3 bases are TGCGCCAGCAGCCAGAGAGAGTGGACTGAAGCTTTCTTT.

In this sample, this clone turned up once. The chain combines TRBV18 with TRBJ2-2; 10 bases agree with TRBD1. The junction had 6 bases not matched to a gene; V was cut back by 3 bases and J by 5 bases. Germline CDR1 reads KGHSH; CDR2 reads LQKENI. The CDR3 contains 16 residues. CDR3 nucleotides: TGTGCCAGCTCACCGCTCGGGACAGGGGAAACCGGGGAGCTGTTTTTT. This encodes CASSPLGTGETGELFF.

The sample holds a few counts of this clone. The chain recombines TRBV6-5 with TRBJ1-1, with a possible D match to TRBD1 (5 bases). V lost 7 bases and J lost 9, with 12 bases in between. The CDR3 is 11 amino acids. Germline V gene lookup returns CDR1 MNHEY and CDR2 SVGAGI. Here the CDR3 DNA reads TGTGCCAGCACCGGACACGCTAAAGCTTTCTTT. Protein: CASTGHAKAFF.

As regards this clone: Other DNA sequences in this specimen translate into the identical CDR3. The J gene is TRBJ2-3, the V gene TRBV6-4; TRBD2 matches at 12 bases. CDR3 length equals 15 residues. With V trimmed by 4 bases and J by 2 bases, 1 base remained unmatched. Per the germline V gene, CDR1 is MRHNA and CDR2 is SNTAGT. This chain's CDR3 is CASSASGGATDTQYF. The CDR3 nucleotides read TGTGCCAGCAGTGCTAGCGGGGGGGCCACAGATACGCAGTATTTT.

This chain connects TRBV14 to TRBJ1-2, with 8 bases matching TRBD1. CDR3 length: 13 amino acids. Germline assignment: CDR1 SGHDN and CDR2 FVKESK. V was clipped by 3 bases and J by 6 bases; unmatched bases: 3. CDR3 DNA sequence: TGTGCCAGCAGCCACGGGACAGGTGATGGCTACACCTTC. The encoded protein is CASSHGTGDGYTF.

The V call is TRBV29-1, the J call TRBJ2-1; a weak D match, TRBD2 (5 bases). The CDR3 contains 13 residues. V was trimmed by 4 bases and J by 5 bases, leaving 12 bases between them. Germline V lookup: CDR1 SQVTM, CDR2 ANQGSEA. CDR3 in amino acids: CSVVSDLNNEQFF. Here the CDR3 DNA reads TGCAGCGTTGTTTCGGACTTAAACAATGAGCAGTTCTTC.

This sequence joins TRBV11-3 and TRBJ1-1; D not resolved. The V gene lost 6 bases and the J gene lost 5 bases, with 13 bases spanning the gap. The length of the CDR3 is 13 residues. Germline V gives CDR1 SGHNT, CDR2 YENEEA. The CDR3 here is CASSSMPGTEAFF. The CDR3 DNA is TGTGCCAGCAGTTCCATGCCGGGAACTGAAGCTTTCTTT.

The V call is TRBV5-6, the J call TRBJ2-3; perhaps TRBD2 as D (5 bases). The CDR3 is 18 amino acids. Trimming took 0 bases from V and 2 from J, leaving 19 bases between them. The germline V gene encodes CDR1 SGHDT and CDR2 YYEEEE. The CDR3 loop reads CASSLVRAVRRNTDTQYF. The CDR3 DNA follows: TGTGCCAGCAGCTTGGTTAGGGCAGTAAGGAGGAACACAGATACGCAGTATTTT.

This clone came up a few times. The J gene is TRBJ1-2, the V gene TRBV7-9; TRBD1 is a possible D gene (5 bases). Per the germline V gene, CDR1 is SEHNR and CDR2 is FQNEAQ (reference sequence). The CDR3 covers 15 residues. Trimming shortened V by 5 bases and J by 0 bases, and 13 bases separated the two germline ends. The CDR3 is CASSPAGPPNYGYTF. CDR3 coding DNA: TGTGCCAGCAGCCCAGCAGGGCCCCCTAACTATGGCTACACCTTC.

The chain is built from TRBV7-2 and TRBJ2-5, with a weak D call TRBD2 (5 bases). The CDR3 is made up of 12 amino acids. V was cut by 5 bases and J by 4 bases, with 8 bases left in between. Per the germline V gene, CDR1 is SGHTA and CDR2 is FQGNSA. The CDR3 sequence is CASSPRGETQYF. The DNA for the CDR3 is TGTGCCAGCAGCCCACGGGGAGAGACCCAGTACTTC.

This rearrangement joins TRBV7-6 to TRBJ1-1, with 8 bases matching TRBD1. V was clipped by 5 bases and J by 1 base; unmatched bases: 3. Germline V lookup: CDR1 SGHVS, CDR2 FNYEAQ. CDR3 length: 14 residues. The DNA of the CDR3 is TGTGCCAGCAGCCCAGGGGGCTCGAACACTGAAGCTTTCTTT. Amino acids: CASSPGGSNTEAFF.